This T cell receptor (beta chain) was captured in a study of spatial heterogeneity in lung cancer. This clonotype came up many times. TCRdb re-called the 5' RACE reads through MiXCR, storing one row per CDR3 protein. The sample contains more than 75,000 distinct CDR3 sequences, roughly a fifth of which appear only once. V was trimmed by 6 bases and J by 4 bases, leaving 16 bases between them. The CDR3 runs to 14 residues. Regarding time point: blood at routine non-recurrence follow-up after resection. This receptor was taken from a male donor with early-stage non-small cell lung cancer. The sample here was PBMCs, taken at follow-up. The J gene is TRBJ2-7, the V gene TRBV12-3 or TRBV12-4; possibly TRBD1 for D (6 bases). The CDR3 loop is CASSLGQGSYEQYF. The DNA of the CDR3 is TGTGCCAGCAGCTTGGGTCAGGGGAGTTACGAGCAGTACTTC.